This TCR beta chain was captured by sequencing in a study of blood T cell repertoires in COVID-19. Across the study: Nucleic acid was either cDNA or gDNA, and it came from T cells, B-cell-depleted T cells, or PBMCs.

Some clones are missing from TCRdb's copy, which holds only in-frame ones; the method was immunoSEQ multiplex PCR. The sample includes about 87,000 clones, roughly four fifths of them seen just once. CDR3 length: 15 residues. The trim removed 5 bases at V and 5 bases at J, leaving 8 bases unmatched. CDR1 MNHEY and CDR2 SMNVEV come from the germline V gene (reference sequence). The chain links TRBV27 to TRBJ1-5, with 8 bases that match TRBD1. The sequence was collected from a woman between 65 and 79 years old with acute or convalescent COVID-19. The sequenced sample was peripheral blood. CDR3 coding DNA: TGTGCCAGCAGTCTATTCGGACAGGGCGATCAGCCCCAGCATTTT. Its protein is CASSLFGQGDQPQHF.